This T cell receptor beta chain was identified in a study of cytomegalovirus exposure and HLA in healthy donors. Study results and caveats: Reports described diagnosis of cytomegalovirus status by the classifier as highly specific and sensitive. The majority of TCR sequences were rare, yet some public TCRs appeared in many donors.

Clones were sequenced by immunoSEQ multiplex PCR, and TCRdb holds only the in-frame ones, with some missing. Here the sample spans around 190,000 clones, about 81% being singletons. This CDR3 is 15 amino acids long. The trim removed 4 bases at V and 6 bases at J, leaving 10 bases unmatched. Per germline, CDR1 MNHEY and CDR2 SVGAGI. On this clone itself: Its antigen is undetermined.

This clonotype was sampled from a woman aged 25 to 39 in good health and CMV-seronegative. Source material: PBMCs. The rearrangement links TRBV6-5 to TRBJ2-5; 8 bases match TRBD1. This CDR3 is CASSSKDRAGKTQYF. CDR3 nucleotide sequence: TGTGCCAGCAGTTCAAAGGACAGGGCTGGGAAGACCCAGTACTTC.